The T cell receptor (beta chain) under discussion was sequenced for a study of cytomegalovirus exposure and HLA in healthy donors. Only in-frame clones appear in the TCRdb table, and some are missing; sequencing was by immunoSEQ multiplex PCR. The sample lists 150,000 to 200,000 clones, 86% occurring once. This TCR derives from a woman younger than 35 in good health and CMV-seronegative. The sequenced sample consisted of PBMCs.

The CDR3 sequence is CATSILQDALSYNSPLHF. The CDR3 bases are TGTGCCACCAGCATCCTACAGGACGCCCTCTCCTATAATTCACCCCTCCACTTT. This sequence joins TRBV15 and TRBJ1-6; tentative D call: TRBD1 (5 bases). This CDR3 is 18 amino acids long. Germline V lookup: CDR1 LNHNV, CDR2 YYDKDF (reference sequence). V gave up 4 bases and J gave up 0 bases, with 16 bases separating them.